The 10 T cell receptor beta chains listed next were all sequenced from one sample in a study of T-cell memory formation after mild COVID-19. MiXCR was run by TCRdb on the 5' RACE reads, yielding one entry per CDR3 protein. The sample comprises approximately 500,000 distinct CDR3 sequences, 20% to 30% of which are singletons, and roughly an eighth rests with the top ten. Sample: PBMCs or a T cell subset sorted from them (not recorded which). The receptors shown here come from an adult woman who had mild COVID-19 (a few samples of this study predate the infection). Cell type and time point are not known.

This clonotype was picked up many times. The rearrangement joins TRBV6-6 to TRBJ2-5, with D unclear. This CDR3 comprises 13 residues. Trimming cost V 5 bases and J 2 bases, with 9 bases left between them. The germline CDR1 and CDR2 sequences are MNHNY and SVGAGI (reference sequence). The CDR3 nucleotides read TGTGCCAGCAGTAGAGGTGTACAAGAGACCCAGTACTTC. Its translation: CASSRGVQETQYF.

This chain connects TRBV6-4 to TRBJ1-1; 7 nucleotides align to TRBD1. The V and J ends lost 0 bases and 12 bases, in that order; junction bases with no gene match: 10. This CDR3 comprises 14 residues. Germline values: CDR1 MRHNA, CDR2 SNTAGT. The chain's CDR3 is CASSDSKGGLKTFF. DNA for the CDR3: TGTGCCAGCAGTGACTCGAAAGGGGGCTTGAAGACTTTCTTT.

The V and J genes are TRBV7-2 and TRBJ2-7; D not resolved. Per the germline V gene, CDR1 is SGHTA and CDR2 is FQGNSA. With 3 bases removed from V and 2 bases from J, the gap between germline ends came to 8 bases. CDR3 length: 13 amino acids. The DNA of the CDR3 is TGTGCCAGCAGCTTCGGTGAGGCCTACGAGCAGTACTTC. It specifies CASSFGEAYEQYF.

This clonotype is a singleton in its sample. The chain couples TRBV4-2 to TRBJ2-3; TRBD2 is a possible D gene (6 bases). Germline CDR1 reads LGHNA; CDR2 reads YNFKEQ. This CDR3 contains 18 residues. V was clipped by 1 base and J by 0 bases, with 17 bases between them. Written as DNA, the CDR3 is TGTGCCAGCAGCCAAGCGGCGCGCGCGGGATCTAGCACAGATACGCAGTATTTT. Translation: CASSQAARAGSSTDTQYF.

This chain uses TRBV5-1 with TRBJ1-1; TRBD1 matches 8 bases. CDR1 SGHRS and CDR2 YFSETQ come from the germline V gene. The CDR3 is 15 residues long. V lost 6 bases to trimming and J lost 0 bases; unmatched junction nucleotides: 7. The CDR3 sequence: CASTPDRALNTEAFF. For the CDR3, the DNA is TGCGCCAGCACCCCGGACAGGGCCCTGAACACTGAAGCTTTCTTT.

The rearrangement joins TRBV4-3 to TRBJ2-7; 7 bases match TRBD1. Germline loops: CDR1 LGHNA, CDR2 YSLEER. The junction had 6 bases not matched to a gene; V was cut back by 0 bases and J by 4 bases. The CDR3 extends over 15 amino acids. CDR3 region: CASSQDYRGYYEQYF. CDR3 in DNA: TGCGCCAGCAGCCAAGATTACAGGGGATATTACGAGCAGTACTTC.

This clonotype was found a few times. This rearrangement joins TRBV7-2 to TRBJ2-5; D may be TRBD1 or TRBD2 (6 bases each). The germline V gene encodes CDR1 SGHTA and CDR2 FQGNSA. This CDR3 has 15 residues. V was clipped by 5 bases and J by 2 bases, with 15 bases between them. The chain's CDR3 is CASSPRRGLQETQYF. For the CDR3, the DNA is TGTGCCAGCAGCCCCCGGAGGGGGTTACAAGAGACCCAGTACTTC.

This clonotype was seen more than once but under ten times. The chain recombines TRBV5-5 with TRBJ1-1; the D gene is possibly TRBD1 (6 bases). CDR1 and CDR2 (germline): SGHKS, YYEKEE (reference sequence). V lost 0 bases, J lost 4 bases, and 16 bases lay in between. The CDR3 sequence is 16 residues long. Here the CDR3 DNA reads TGTGCCAGCAGCTTGGCCGGGGGGGCTTGGAGCACTGAAGCTTTCTTT. Encoded protein: CASSLAGGAWSTEAFF.

This clonotype was seen more than once but under ten times. The V call is TRBV12-3 or TRBV12-4, the J call TRBJ2-7, with TRBD2 matching over 8 bases. The J segment lost 4 bases and the V segment lost 7 bases, leaving 6 bases of the junction unmatched. The CDR3 has 13 amino acids. In DNA, the CDR3 is TGTGCCAGCACGAGAAGCGGGAGATACGAGCAGTACTTC. It yields the protein CASTRSGRYEQYF.

V gene TRBV14 combines with J gene TRBJ2-4; D may be TRBD1 (6 bases). The germline V gene encodes CDR1 SGHDN and CDR2 FVKESK. V was shortened by 1 base and J by 0 bases, with 25 bases between the two germline ends. The CDR3 spans 21 residues. CDR3 protein: CASSQVARGPSEMLAKNIQYF. The CDR3 DNA sequence: TGTGCCAGCAGCCAAGTGGCCAGGGGCCCCTCTGAAATGCTAGCCAAAAACATTCAGTACTTC.